This TCR beta chain came from a study of blood T cell repertoires in COVID-19. Looking at the study overall: Samples taken during acute and convalescent COVID-19 were collected in the United States, Italy and Spain.

Enrollees, roughly 18 to 89 years old, lived in about two dozen US areas. The assay was immunoSEQ multiplex PCR, and TCRdb's table has in-frame clones only and misses some. Of some 490,000 clones detected, approximately 91% appear once; the ten largest clones hold approximately 8%. The V end was cut by 5 bases, the J end by 4 bases, with 22 bases between. Germline loops: CDR1 SGHRS, CDR2 YFSETQ. This CDR3 has 16 residues. The sequencing sample was made of PBMCs or T cells enriched from blood (not recorded which). This receptor was identified in a woman aged 55-69 years who had recovered from COVID-19. The J gene is TRBJ2-7, the V gene TRBV5-1; a possible D gene is TRBD1 (6 bases). The DNA for the CDR3 is TGCGCCAGCAGGGAGAACACAGGGACGTCTAAATACGAGCAGTACTTC. Translation: CASRENTGTSKYEQYF.